The next 25 T cell receptor beta chains were all read from a single sample in a study of identical twins. Using its own MiXCR run on the 5' RACE reads, TCRdb lists one record per CDR3 protein. This table holds 500,000 to 700,000 distinct CDR3 sequences, about 7.6% found once. The sample was also linked to a second study, of yellow fever vaccine responses in identical twins.

The material sequenced was PBMCs. The receptors stem from a woman under 30 in good health.

This chain connects TRBV7-9 to TRBJ2-3, with a weak D call TRBD2 (6 bases). Between the trimmed V and J ends, which lost 5 bases and 0 bases, there was a span of 12 bases. Germline V lookup: CDR1 SEHNR, CDR2 FQNEAQ (reference sequence). The length of the CDR3 is 15 residues. CDR3 DNA: TGTGCCAGCAGCATTAGCGGAACTAGCACAGATACGCAGTATTTT. Residues: CASSISGTSTDTQYF.

This clonotype was counted between two and nine times. The gene calls are TRBV2 and TRBJ2-7, with a tentative D call TRBD2 (5 bases). Trimming took off 5 bases at V and 0 bases at J, with 11 bases between the two ends. CDR3 length: 14 residues. Germline values: CDR1 SNHLY, CDR2 FYNNEI. The CDR3 protein is CASSLATSSYEQYF. CDR3 in DNA: TGTGCCAGCAGTTTAGCGACAAGCTCCTACGAGCAGTACTTC.

This clonotype has only a few counts. The genes are TRBV4-1 and TRBJ2-3; D could derive from TRBD1 or TRBD2 (6 bases each). Germline CDR1 and CDR2: MGHRA and YSYEKL. V was shortened by 6 bases and J by 0 bases, with 19 bases between the two germline ends. The CDR3 spans 17 residues. In nucleotides, the CDR3 is TGCGCCAGCAGTCTCAGGAGGGGGGACTCTAGCACAGATACGCAGTATTTT. This translates into CASSLRRGDSSTDTQYF.

In regard to this clonotype: This may come from a read error, since a much larger clone is one base off. The V and J genes are TRBV3-1 and TRBJ2-4, with D tentatively TRBD1 (6 bases). Trimming left V 7 bases short and J 6 bases short, with 25 bases between. This CDR3 contains 17 residues. Germline CDR1 reads LGHDT; CDR2 reads YNNKEL (reference sequence). This CDR3 is CASTRTGTSLTGNIQYF. In DNA form, the CDR3 reads TGTGCCAGCACCCGAACCGGGACATCCTTAACAGGAAACATTCAGTACTTC.

This clonotype appeared a few times. The V and J genes are TRBV2 and TRBJ2-1, with 7 positions matching TRBD1. CDR1 is SNHLY and CDR2 is FYNNEI in the germline V gene. This CDR3 has 14 amino acids. V was clipped by 4 bases and J by 2 bases; unmatched bases: 2. The CDR3 coding sequence is TGTGCCAGCAGTGGGCAGGGGGCCTACAATGAGCAGTTCTTC. Its translation: CASSGQGAYNEQFF. The entire variable domain, with the rest obtained from reference TRBV2 and TRBJ2-1, is as follows: EPEVTQTPSHQVTQMGQEVILRCVPISNHLYFYWYRQILGQKVEFLVSFYNNEISEKSEIFDDQFSVERPDGSNFTLKIRSTKLEDSAMYFCASSGQGAYNEQFFGPGTRLTVL.

This clonotype was seen a few times. The chain is built from TRBV6-5 and TRBJ1-6, with D possibly matching TRBD1 (6 bases). Germline CDR1 MNHEY, CDR2 SVGAGI. The CDR3 has 16 residues. The V end lost 4 bases, the J end lost 7 bases, and 17 bases lay between the germline ends. The CDR3 loop is CASSFPLARGNSPLHF. Here the CDR3 DNA reads TGTGCCAGCAGTTTTCCCTTAGCCAGGGGAAATTCACCCCTCCACTTT.

The V gene is TRBV12-3 or TRBV12-4, the J gene TRBJ1-6, with 7 bases aligning to TRBD1. The CDR3 contains 15 residues. V lost 6 bases, J lost 10 bases, and 12 bases stayed unmatched. The CDR3 sequence: CASRLRTGGNSPLHF. The CDR3 bases are TGTGCCAGCAGACTCCGGACAGGTGGGAACTCACCCCTCCACTTT.

This clonotype was found a few times. V is TRBV5-1 and J is TRBJ2-3; D is possibly TRBD2 (6 bases). Germline loops: CDR1 SGHRS, CDR2 YFSETQ. The V and J ends lost 4 bases and 0 bases respectively, with 12 bases between them. This CDR3 region has 15 residues. The CDR3 loop is CASSVRDSSTDTQYF. DNA for the CDR3: TGCGCCAGCAGCGTCCGGGACTCCAGCACAGATACGCAGTATTTT.

In this sample, this clonotype turned up a few times. The chain recombines TRBV20-1 with TRBJ2-5, with TRBD1 matching over 8 bases. The CDR3 extends over 15 amino acids. The trim removed 2 bases at V and 4 bases at J, leaving 9 bases unmatched. From germline, CDR1 is DFQATT and CDR2 SNEGSKA (reference sequence). The CDR3 protein is CSARIPGTGVETQYF. The CDR3, as DNA: TGCAGTGCTAGAATCCCCGGGACAGGAGTAGAGACCCAGTACTTC.

This clonotype was found many times. This sequence joins TRBV29-1 and TRBJ1-2, with D uncertain. In germline, CDR1 is SQVTM, CDR2 ANQGSEA. The CDR3 is 13 amino acids. Trimming removed 1 base at V and 4 bases at J, with 10 bases between. DNA for the CDR3: TGCAGCGTTGAAGCCTCCTCCGGCTATGGCTACACCTTC. It yields the protein CSVEASSGYGYTF. Full variable domain (outside the CDR3, taken from reference TRBV29-1 and TRBJ1-2): SAVISQKPSRDICQRGTSLTIQCQVDSQVTMMFWYRQQPGQSLTLIATANQGSEATYESGFVIDKFPISRPNLTFSTLTVSNMSPEDSSIYLCSVEASSGYGYTFGSGTRLTVV.

This clonotype was detected ten times or more. V is TRBV10-3 and J is TRBJ2-2, with D possibly TRBD2 on 6 matching bases. Germline CDR1 ENHRY, CDR2 SYGVKD. V lost 3 bases, J lost 3 bases, and 14 bases lay in between. The CDR3 has 16 residues. This chain's CDR3 is CAISERGTFDTGELFF. The CDR3 coding sequence is TGTGCCATCAGTGAACGGGGGACGTTCGACACCGGGGAGCTGTTTTTT.

This clonotype was seen many times. The CDR3 loop reads CASSQDRSGAYGYTF. DNA for the CDR3: TGTGCCAGCAGCCAAGACCGCTCAGGGGCTTATGGCTACACCTTC. This rearrangement joins TRBV4-2 to TRBJ1-2; D possibly corresponds to TRBD1 (6 bases). The germline V gene has CDR1 LGHNA and CDR2 YNFKEQ. This CDR3 spans 15 amino acids. Trimming removed 0 bases at V and 5 bases at J, with 13 bases between.

This clonotype was recorded at least ten times. J is TRBJ2-5 and V is TRBV11-2, with TRBD2 matching 7 bases. Germline V gene data show CDR1 as SGHAT and CDR2 as FQNNGV. V dropped 5 bases and J dropped 5; count of bases not matched to a gene: 5. The CDR3 is 13 residues long. In nucleotides, the CDR3 is TGTGCCAGCAGCCAAGGGACTACCGAGACCCAGTACTTC. Protein product: CASSQGTTETQYF.

This clonotype has ten or more counts. The rearrangement joins TRBV20-1 to TRBJ1-2, with a possible D match to TRBD1 (6 bases). From germline, CDR1 is DFQATT and CDR2 SNEGSKA (reference sequence). The CDR3 loop spans 14 amino acids. Trimming pared 0 bases from V and 6 bases from J, leaving 14 bases between. CDR3 DNA sequence: TGCAGTGCTAGAGATCTTAGGAAGGGGGATGGCTACACCTTC. Residues: CSARDLRKGDGYTF.

This chain joins TRBV2 and TRBJ2-5; D remains ambiguous. V was shortened by 7 bases and J by 4 bases, with 13 bases between the two germline ends. Germline V gene lookup returns CDR1 SNHLY and CDR2 FYNNEI. This CDR3 comprises 13 residues. In DNA, the CDR3 is TGTGCCAGCATCCCGAGTCAGGCAGAGACCCAGTACTTC. Residues: CASIPSQAETQYF.

V gene TRBV19 combines with J gene TRBJ2-7; 10 bases match TRBD2. Germline CDR1 is LNHDA and CDR2 is SQIVND (reference sequence). CDR3 length equals 14 residues. J lost 3 bases, V lost 6 bases, and 5 bases had no gene match. CDR3 sequence (DNA): TGTGCCAGTAGATCCGGGACTAGCGACTACGAGCAGTACGTC. Amino acids: CASRSGTSDYEQYV.

This clonotype was counted a few times. This chain connects TRBV20-1 to TRBJ2-1; TRBD2 agrees at 8 bases. Germline loops: CDR1 DFQATT, CDR2 SNEGSKA (reference sequence). The J segment lost 0 bases and the V segment lost 4 bases, leaving 17 bases of the junction unmatched. CDR3 length: 19 residues. The CDR3 loop reads CSAKDPAGALISSYNEQFF. The CDR3 DNA reads as TGCAGTGCTAAAGACCCAGCGGGGGCCCTGATTAGCTCCTACAATGAGCAGTTCTTC.

V usage is TRBV4-1 and J usage is TRBJ2-3; possible D gene TRBD2, 6 bases. The CDR3 is made up of 14 amino acids. Between the trimmed V and J ends, which lost 4 bases and 4 bases, there was a span of 12 bases. In germline, CDR1 is MGHRA, CDR2 YSYEKL. CDR3 nucleotide sequence: TGCGCCAGCAGCCCCGGACTATCCCCAGATACGCAGTATTTT. Protein: CASSPGLSPDTQYF.

This clonotype has a count of ten or more. This chain links TRBV7-8 with TRBJ2-1, with TRBD2 matching over 10 bases. Trimming cost V 5 bases and J 7 bases; bases outside gene matches: 8. Germline assignment: CDR1 SGHVS and CDR2 FQNEAQ. The CDR3 totals 15 residues. In nucleotides, the CDR3 is TGTGCCAGCAGCCGGGGGCTAGCGGGAGAAAATGAGCAGTTCTTC. It codes for CASSRGLAGENEQFF.

This clonotype was seen only a few times. The chain employs TRBV7-9 and TRBJ2-1, with a tentative D call TRBD1 (5 bases). CDR3 size: 14 residues. Trimming pared 8 bases from V and 0 bases from J, leaving 11 bases between. The germline CDR1 and CDR2 sequences are SEHNR and FQNEAQ (reference sequence). The CDR3 sequence: CASGQGISYNEQFF. The CDR3 bases are TGTGCCAGCGGGCAGGGTATCTCCTACAATGAGCAGTTCTTC.

In its sample, this clonotype was seen a few times. The chain links TRBV11-3 to TRBJ2-1; D unclear. Trimming took off 5 bases at V and 9 bases at J, with 11 bases between the two ends. The CDR3 has 12 residues. Germline V gene lookup returns CDR1 SGHNT and CDR2 YENEEA. Here the CDR3 DNA reads TGTGCCAGCAGCCGACTTATTACTGAGCAGTTCTTC. Protein: CASSRLITEQFF.

This clonotype was seen a few times. The CDR3 sequence: CASSSQGQNSPLHF. For the CDR3, the DNA is TGTGCCAGCAGCTCACAGGGTCAAAATTCACCCCTCCACTTT. The genes are TRBV12-3 or TRBV12-4 and TRBJ1-6; the D gene is possibly TRBD1 (6 bases). V gave up 6 bases and J gave up 7 bases, with 13 bases separating them. This CDR3 has 14 residues.

The chain employs TRBV7-3 and TRBJ1-2; D may be TRBD1 (5 bases). The germline V gene encodes CDR1 SGHTA and CDR2 FQGTGA. The CDR3 spans 12 residues. V lost 5 bases and J 10 bases, leaving 14 bases between the germline ends. This chain's CDR3 is CASSSREGIYTF. The DNA for the CDR3 is TGTGCCAGCAGCAGCAGGGAGGGAATCTACACCTTC. The variable domain in full, with the rest retrieved from reference TRBV7-3 and TRBJ1-2, is GAGVSQTPSNKVTEKGKYVELRCDPISGHTALYWYRQSLGQGPEFLIYFQGTGAADDSGLPNDRFFAVRPEGSVSTLKIQRTERGDSAVYLCASSSREGIYTFGSGTRLTVV.

This clonotype has only a few counts. The CDR3 DNA sequence: TGTGCCAGCAGCCACGCGGGTATTAGCAATCAGCCCCAGCATTTT. It encodes CASSHAGISNQPQHF. The rearrangement links TRBV6-2 or TRBV6-3 to TRBJ1-5, with D unresolved. This CDR3 comprises 15 residues. The V and J ends lost 6 bases and 0 bases respectively, with 12 bases between them. Per the germline V gene, CDR1 is MNHEY and CDR2 is SVGEGT.

This clonotype was counted many times. The chain employs TRBV12-3 or TRBV12-4 and TRBJ2-1; TRBD1 aligns across 10 bases. The trim removed 5 bases at V and 4 bases at J, leaving 2 bases unmatched. The CDR3 runs 14 residues. The CDR3 region is CASSRTGGYNEQFF. CDR3 DNA sequence: TGTGCCAGCAGTAGGACAGGGGGATACAATGAGCAGTTCTTC.